This TCR beta chain is drawn from a study of graft-versus-host responses after intestinal transplantation. There are 15 residues in the CDR3. Germline V gives CDR1 MGHRA, CDR2 YSYEKL. The V gene lost 2 bases and the J gene lost 0 bases, with 10 bases spanning the gap. For this clone: Its antigen is undetermined.

Points from the study as a whole: Circulating GvH clone levels at their peak were associated with HvG declines (early post-transplant).

Assay: immunoSEQ multiplex PCR; the TCRdb copy retains only in-frame clones and omits some. The table shows under 90,000 clones, with roughly 90% occurring only once. This TCR was recovered from a human patient who received an intestinal transplant, so some T cells may come from the graft donor. V gene TRBV4-1 combines with J gene TRBJ1-1, with a possible D match to TRBD1 (6 bases). The sequencing here drew on PBMCs, taken 98 days after intestinal transplantation. The CDR3 loop reads CASSQRTALNTEAFF. The CDR3 DNA is TGCGCCAGCAGCCAAAGGACAGCCTTGAACACTGAAGCTTTCTTT.